One sample yielded the 11 T cell receptor beta chains listed below, sequenced in a study of early T cells in non-severe SARS-CoV-2 infection. TCRdb redid the calling of the 5' RACE reads with MiXCR, one entry per CDR3 protein. The sample consists of about 81,000 distinct CDR3 sequences, 11% to 15% of them appearing once. Material for sequencing was whole blood. The receptors come from an adult who was a healthcare worker with PCR-confirmed SARS-CoV-2 infection or an uninfected control (not recorded which).

This clonotype was seen more than once but under ten times. The chain recombines TRBV14 with TRBJ1-5; the D is unclear. The CDR3 is 11 amino acids. The V end was cut by 1 base, the J end by 7 bases, with 2 bases between. Germline V gene data show CDR1 as SGHDN and CDR2 as FVKESK. CDR3 sequence: CASSQGQPQHF. The CDR3 DNA is TGTGCCAGCAGCCAAGGGCAGCCCCAGCATTTT.

The rearrangement links TRBV9 to TRBJ1-1, with 9 nucleotides matching TRBD1. Germline V gene sequence: CDR1 SGDLS, CDR2 YYNGEE. The CDR3 loop spans 14 amino acids. V was clipped by 4 bases and J by 4 bases; unmatched bases: 5. The CDR3 is CASSPRTGVTEAFF. As DNA, the CDR3 is TGTGCCAGCAGCCCCCGGACAGGGGTCACTGAAGCTTTCTTT.

The chain couples TRBV30 to TRBJ1-2; possible D gene TRBD1, 5 bases. V lost 0 bases and J 8 bases, leaving 10 bases between the germline ends. The length of the CDR3 is 12 residues. Germline CDR1 is GTSNPN and CDR2 is SVGIG (reference sequence). CDR3 in amino acids: CAWSVGQYGYTF. CDR3 nucleotides: TGTGCCTGGAGTGTGGGGCAGTACGGCTACACCTTC.

A few counts support this clonotype. The chain employs TRBV4-3 and TRBJ1-4; 7 nucleotides line up with TRBD1. This CDR3 contains 16 residues. The germline CDR1 and CDR2 sequences are LGHNA and YSLEER. J lost 4 bases, V lost 0 bases, and 5 bases had no gene match. The CDR3 DNA follows: TGCGCCAGCAGCCAAGACCCGACAGGGAGTAATGAAAAACTGTTTTTT. Protein: CASSQDPTGSNEKLFF.

The chain combines TRBV29-1 with TRBJ1-1; no reliable D call. V was clipped by 4 bases and J by 0 bases, with 9 bases between them. CDR3 length: 13 amino acids. The germline V gene has CDR1 SQVTM and CDR2 ANQGSEA. The chain's CDR3 is CSVVYRLNTEAFF. CDR3 nucleotides: TGCAGCGTTGTATACCGGCTGAACACTGAAGCTTTCTTT.

This clonotype was seen a handful of times. This chain uses TRBV7-9 with TRBJ2-7; D remains ambiguous. Germline CDR1 and CDR2: SEHNR and FQNEAQ (reference sequence). The CDR3 contains 14 residues. V was shortened by 1 base and J by 0 bases, with 7 bases between the two germline ends. In DNA, the CDR3 is TGTGCCAGCAGCTTAGAGGCCGTCTCCTACGAGCAGTACTTC. This codes for CASSLEAVSYEQYF.

The sample holds a few counts of this clonotype. The chain uses TRBV7-7 and TRBJ2-5, with 7 nucleotides matching TRBD1. The CDR3 totals 14 residues. Germline trimming cut 3 bases from V and 4 bases from J; bases unmatched to any gene: 5. Germline lookup yields CDR1 SSHAT and CDR2 FNYEAQ (reference sequence). The CDR3 bases are TGTGCCAGCAGCTTTGGACAGGAAGGAGAGACCCAGTACTTC. This translates into CASSFGQEGETQYF.

The rearrangement joins TRBV9 to TRBJ2-7; D perhaps matches TRBD2 (5 bases). Per the germline V gene, CDR1 is SGDLS and CDR2 is YYNGEE. This CDR3 contains 13 residues. V was trimmed by 3 bases and J by 4 bases, leaving 11 bases between them. CDR3 DNA: TGTGCCAGCAGCGGCGGGCTGAGGTACGAGCAGTACTTC. This sequence encodes CASSGGLRYEQYF.

The rearrangement links TRBV5-5 to TRBJ2-1; perhaps TRBD1 as D (6 bases). The CDR3 totals 14 residues. V was cut by 1 base and J by 7 bases, with 12 bases left in between. CDR1 and CDR2 (germline): SGHKS, YYEKEE (reference sequence). DNA of the CDR3: TGTGCCAGCAGCTTGAGCCCAGGGGCTAATGAGCAGTTCTTC. This codes for CASSLSPGANEQFF.

V and J are TRBV4-3 and TRBJ2-7, with D perhaps matching TRBD1 (6 bases). The CDR3 sequence is 16 residues long. V dropped 4 bases and J dropped 5 bases, with 21 bases sitting between them. Germline lookup yields CDR1 LGHNA and CDR2 YSLEER. Written as DNA, the CDR3 is TGCGCCAGCAGCCGGACCGCAACAGGGTTAGGGGACGAGCAGTACTTC. Its translation: CASSRTATGLGDEQYF.

The chain has TRBV7-2 and TRBJ2-5; D perhaps matches TRBD2 (5 bases). The CDR3 is made up of 11 amino acids. The germline gives CDR1 SGHTA, CDR2 FQGNSA. V lost 11 bases and J 5 bases, leaving 12 bases between the germline ends. The CDR3: CAARAVETQYF. DNA for the CDR3: TGTGCCGCGAGGGCGGTGGAGACCCAGTACTTC.